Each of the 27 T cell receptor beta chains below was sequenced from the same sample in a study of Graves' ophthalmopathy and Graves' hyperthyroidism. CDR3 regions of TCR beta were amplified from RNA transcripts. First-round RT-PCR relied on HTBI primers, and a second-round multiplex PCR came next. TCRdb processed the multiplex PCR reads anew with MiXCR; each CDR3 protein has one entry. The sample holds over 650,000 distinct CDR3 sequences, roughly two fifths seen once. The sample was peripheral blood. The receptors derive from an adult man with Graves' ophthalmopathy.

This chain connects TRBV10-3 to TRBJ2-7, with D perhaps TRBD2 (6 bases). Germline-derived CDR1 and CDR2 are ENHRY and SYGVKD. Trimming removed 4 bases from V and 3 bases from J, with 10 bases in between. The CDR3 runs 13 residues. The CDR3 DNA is TGTGCCATCAGTGTTGGGGGGAGCTACGAGCAGTACTTC. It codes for CAISVGGSYEQYF.

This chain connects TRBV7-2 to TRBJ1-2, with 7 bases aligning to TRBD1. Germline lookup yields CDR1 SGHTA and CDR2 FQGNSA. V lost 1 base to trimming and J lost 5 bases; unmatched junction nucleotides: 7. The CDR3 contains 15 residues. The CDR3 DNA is TGTGCCAGCAGCTTAGATGTCCGACAGGGATATGGCTACACCTTC. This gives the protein CASSLDVRQGYGYTF.

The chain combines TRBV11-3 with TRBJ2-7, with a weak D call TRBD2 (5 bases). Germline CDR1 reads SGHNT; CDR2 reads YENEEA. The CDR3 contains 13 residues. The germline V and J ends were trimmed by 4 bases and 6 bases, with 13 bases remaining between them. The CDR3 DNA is TGTGCCAGCAGCTCCCGGACCGCGGGCGAGCAGTACTTC. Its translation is CASSSRTAGEQYF. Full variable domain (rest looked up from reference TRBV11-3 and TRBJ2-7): EAGVVQSPRYKIIEKKQPVAFWCNPISGHNTLYWYLQNLGQGPELLIRYENEEAVDDSQLPKDRFSAERLKGVDSTLKIQPAELGDSAVYLCASSSRTAGEQYFGPGTRLTVT.

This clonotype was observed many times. In nucleotides, the CDR3 is TGTGCCATCAGTGAGTCAAGGGGTTCCTCTGGAAACACCATATATTTT. Translated, it gives CAISESRGSSGNTIYF. The V call is TRBV10-3, the J call TRBJ1-3, with D maybe TRBD1 (5 bases). Between the trimmed V and J ends, which lost 0 bases and 0 bases, there was a span of 9 bases. Germline loops: CDR1 ENHRY, CDR2 SYGVKD. CDR3 length: 16 amino acids.

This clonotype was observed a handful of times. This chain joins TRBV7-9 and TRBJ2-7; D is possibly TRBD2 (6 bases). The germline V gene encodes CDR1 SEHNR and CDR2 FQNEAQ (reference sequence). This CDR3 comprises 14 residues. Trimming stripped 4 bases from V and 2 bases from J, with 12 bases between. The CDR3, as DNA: TGTGCCAGCAGCTCCTTCCGCGGGGCCTACGAGCAGTACTTC. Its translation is CASSSFRGAYEQYF.

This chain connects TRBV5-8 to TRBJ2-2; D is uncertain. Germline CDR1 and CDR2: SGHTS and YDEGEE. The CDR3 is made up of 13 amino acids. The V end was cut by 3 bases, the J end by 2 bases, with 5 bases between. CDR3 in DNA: TGTGCCAGCAGCTACGGTAACACCGGGGAGCTGTTTTTT. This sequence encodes CASSYGNTGELFF.

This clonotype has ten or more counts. This chain's CDR3 is CATSPGGGNQPQHF. CDR3 nucleotides: TGTGCCACCAGCCCCGGAGGAGGCAATCAGCCCCAGCATTTT. The chain carries TRBV15 and TRBJ1-5; unclear D gene. Per the germline V gene, CDR1 is LNHNV and CDR2 is YYDKDF (reference sequence). The germline V and J ends were trimmed by 5 bases and 2 bases, with 10 bases remaining between them. The CDR3 is 14 residues long.

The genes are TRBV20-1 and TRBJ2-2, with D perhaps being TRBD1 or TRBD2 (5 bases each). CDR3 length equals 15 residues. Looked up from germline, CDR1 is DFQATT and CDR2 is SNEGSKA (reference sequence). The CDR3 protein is CSSGHRDPNAGELFF. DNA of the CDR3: TGCAGCTCCGGACACCGGGACCCTAACGCCGGGGAGCTGTTTTTT.

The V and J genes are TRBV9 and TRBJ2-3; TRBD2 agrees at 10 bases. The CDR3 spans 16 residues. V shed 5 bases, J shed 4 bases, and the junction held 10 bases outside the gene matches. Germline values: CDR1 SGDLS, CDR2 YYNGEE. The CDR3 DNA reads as TGTGCCAGCAGTGAGGCTAGCGGGAGAGGGGCAGATACGCAGTATTTT. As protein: CASSEASGRGADTQYF.

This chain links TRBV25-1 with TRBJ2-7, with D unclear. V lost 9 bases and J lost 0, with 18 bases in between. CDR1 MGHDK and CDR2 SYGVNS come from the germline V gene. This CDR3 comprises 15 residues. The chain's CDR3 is CASSNLLTGSYEQYF. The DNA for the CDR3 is TGTGCCAGTAGTAACCTCCTGACGGGCTCCTACGAGCAGTACTTC.

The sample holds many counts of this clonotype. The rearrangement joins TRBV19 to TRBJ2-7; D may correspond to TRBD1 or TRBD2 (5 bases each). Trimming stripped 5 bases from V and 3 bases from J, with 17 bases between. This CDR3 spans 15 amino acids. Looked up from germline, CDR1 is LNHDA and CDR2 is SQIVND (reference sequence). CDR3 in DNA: TGTGCCAGTAGTGAACATTACGGGACGTTCTACGAGCAGTACTTC. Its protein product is CASSEHYGTFYEQYF.

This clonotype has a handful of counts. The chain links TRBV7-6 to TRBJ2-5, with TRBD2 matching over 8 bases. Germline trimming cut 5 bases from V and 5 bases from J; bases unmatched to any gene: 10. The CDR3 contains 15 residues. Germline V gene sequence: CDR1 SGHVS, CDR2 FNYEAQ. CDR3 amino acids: CASSTQAGEVETQYF. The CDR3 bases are TGTGCCAGCAGCACTCAAGCGGGAGAGGTGGAGACCCAGTACTTC.

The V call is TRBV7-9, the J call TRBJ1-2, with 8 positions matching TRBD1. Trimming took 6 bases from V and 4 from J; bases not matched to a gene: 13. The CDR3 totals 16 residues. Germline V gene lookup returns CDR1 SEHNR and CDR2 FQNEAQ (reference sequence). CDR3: CASRLGTGGITYGYTF. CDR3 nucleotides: TGTGCCAGCAGGCTCGGCACAGGGGGAATTACCTATGGCTACACCTTC.

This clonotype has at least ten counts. CDR3 in amino acids: CASSGPQGARETQYF. CDR3 in DNA: TGTGCCAGCAGTGGGCCCCAGGGGGCTAGGGAGACCCAGTACTTC. This chain uses TRBV2 with TRBJ2-5; TRBD1 aligns across 8 bases. Germline values: CDR1 SNHLY, CDR2 FYNNEI. V lost 4 bases and J lost 5; bases outside the gene matches: 9. CDR3 length: 15 residues.

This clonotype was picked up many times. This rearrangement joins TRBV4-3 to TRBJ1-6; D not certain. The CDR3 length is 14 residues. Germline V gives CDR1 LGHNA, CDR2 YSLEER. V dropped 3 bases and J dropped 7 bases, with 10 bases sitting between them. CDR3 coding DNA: TGCGCCAGCAGCCACTTTGCAGAGAATTCACCCCTCCACTTT. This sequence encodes CASSHFAENSPLHF.

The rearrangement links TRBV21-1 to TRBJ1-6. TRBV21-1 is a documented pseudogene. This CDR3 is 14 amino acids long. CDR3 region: CASSRTSGNSPLHF. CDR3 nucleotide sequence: TGTGCCAGCAGCAGGACTAGCGGTAATTCACCCCTCCACTTT.

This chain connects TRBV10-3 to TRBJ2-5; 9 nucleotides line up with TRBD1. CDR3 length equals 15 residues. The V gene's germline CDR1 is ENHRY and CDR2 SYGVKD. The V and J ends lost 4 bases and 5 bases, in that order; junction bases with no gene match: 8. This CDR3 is CAISGRGQGTETQYF. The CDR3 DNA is TGTGCCATCAGTGGGAGAGGACAGGGGACGGAGACCCAGTACTTC.

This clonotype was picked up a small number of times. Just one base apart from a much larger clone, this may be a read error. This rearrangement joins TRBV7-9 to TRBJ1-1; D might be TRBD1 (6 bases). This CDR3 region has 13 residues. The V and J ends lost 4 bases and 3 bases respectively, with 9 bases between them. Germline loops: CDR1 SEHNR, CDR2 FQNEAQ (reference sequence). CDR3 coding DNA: TGTGCCAGCAGCTCCGGGGGCTACACTGAAGCTTTCTTT. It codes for CASSSGGYTEAFF.

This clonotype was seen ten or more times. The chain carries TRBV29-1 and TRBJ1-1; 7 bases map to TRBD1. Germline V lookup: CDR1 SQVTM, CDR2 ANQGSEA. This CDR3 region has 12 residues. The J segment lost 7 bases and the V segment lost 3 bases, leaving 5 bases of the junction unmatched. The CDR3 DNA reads TGCAGCGTTGATCCCCAGGGGGTTGAAGCTTTCTTT. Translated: CSVDPQGVEAFF.

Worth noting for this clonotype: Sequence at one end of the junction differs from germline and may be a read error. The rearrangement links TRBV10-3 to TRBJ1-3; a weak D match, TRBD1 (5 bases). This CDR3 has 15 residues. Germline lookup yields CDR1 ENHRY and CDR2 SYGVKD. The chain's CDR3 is CASSGGALRVNTIYF. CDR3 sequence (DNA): TGTGCCAGCAGTGGAGGGGCCCTCAGGGTCAACACCATATATTTT.

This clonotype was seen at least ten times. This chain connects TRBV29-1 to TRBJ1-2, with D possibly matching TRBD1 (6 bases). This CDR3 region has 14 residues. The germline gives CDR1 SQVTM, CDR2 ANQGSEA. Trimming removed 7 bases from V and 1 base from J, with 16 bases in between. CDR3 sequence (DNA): TGCAGCGCTCTCGAAGGGGGAGGTAACTATGGCTACACCTTC. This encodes CSALEGGGNYGYTF.

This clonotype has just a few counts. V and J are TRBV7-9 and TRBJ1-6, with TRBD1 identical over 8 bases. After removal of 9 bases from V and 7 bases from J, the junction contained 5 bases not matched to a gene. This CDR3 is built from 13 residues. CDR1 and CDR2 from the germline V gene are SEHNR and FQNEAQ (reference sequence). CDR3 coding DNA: TGTGCCAGTGGGGGACAGGCCAATTCACCCCTCCACTTT. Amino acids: CASGGQANSPLHF.

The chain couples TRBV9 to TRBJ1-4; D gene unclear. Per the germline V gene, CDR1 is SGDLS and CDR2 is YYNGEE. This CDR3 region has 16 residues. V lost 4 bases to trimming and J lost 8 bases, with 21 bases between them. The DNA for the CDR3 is TGTGCCAGCAGCTTAGTAACAGCGGCAATTAGGGAAAAACTGTTTTTT. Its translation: CASSLVTAAIREKLFF.

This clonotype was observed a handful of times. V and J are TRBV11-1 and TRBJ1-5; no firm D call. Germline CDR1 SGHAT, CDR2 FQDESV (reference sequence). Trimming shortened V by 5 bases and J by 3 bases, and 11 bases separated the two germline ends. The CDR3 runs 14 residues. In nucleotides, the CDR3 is TGTGCCAGCAGCCGAGGACGGATCAATCAGCCCCAGCATTTT. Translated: CASSRGRINQPQHF.

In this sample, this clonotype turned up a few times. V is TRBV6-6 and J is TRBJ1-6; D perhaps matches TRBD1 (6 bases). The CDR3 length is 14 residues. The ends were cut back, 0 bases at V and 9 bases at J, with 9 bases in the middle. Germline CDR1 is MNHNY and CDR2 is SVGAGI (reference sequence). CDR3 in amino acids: CASSYSSGASPLHF. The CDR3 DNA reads TGTGCCAGCAGTTACTCGTCAGGGGCTTCACCCCTCCACTTT.

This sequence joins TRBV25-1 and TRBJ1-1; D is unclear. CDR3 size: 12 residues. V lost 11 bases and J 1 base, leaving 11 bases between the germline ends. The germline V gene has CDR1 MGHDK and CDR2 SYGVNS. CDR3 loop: CAWIGGNTEAFF. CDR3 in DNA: TGTGCCTGGATAGGAGGGAACACTGAAGCTTTCTTT.

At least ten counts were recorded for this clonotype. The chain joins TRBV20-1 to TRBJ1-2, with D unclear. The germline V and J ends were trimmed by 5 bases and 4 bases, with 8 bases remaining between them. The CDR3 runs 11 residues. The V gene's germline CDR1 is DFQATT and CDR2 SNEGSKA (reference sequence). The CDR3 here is CSASDPYGYTF. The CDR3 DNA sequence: TGCAGTGCTTCCGACCCCTATGGCTACACCTTC.